This T cell receptor beta chain was obtained from a study of blood T cell repertoires in COVID-19. The wider study: PBMCs, B-cell-depleted T cells, or T cells were the source of the cDNA or gDNA that made up the material.

Authors' data handling: Amplifying reference gene primers gave estimates of nucleated cell counts. Produced via immunoSEQ multiplex PCR; TCRdb's table is partial and in-frame only. For V, J and clone size, that table is used; D and trimming come from the DNA. This table has a few hundred thousand clones, more than 75% appearing once. The study drew participants aged roughly 18 to 95 years from under 30 US areas. Each recovered donor of Cohort 3 presented with two negative PCRs, clearance, or symptom resolution. Germline lookup yields CDR1 MGHRA and CDR2 YSYEKL. CDR3 size: 17 residues. V gave up 4 bases and J gave up 0 bases; unmatched junction bases: 5.

The sample taken for sequencing was PBMCs or T cells enriched from blood (not recorded which). V and J are TRBV4-1 and TRBJ2-7; 14 bases match TRBD2. The source of this sequence is a woman between 18 and 30 years old who had recovered from COVID-19. CDR3 DNA: TGCGCCAGCAGCCCGGGACTAGCGGGGGTAAACTCCTACGAGCAGTACTTC. It encodes CASSPGLAGVNSYEQYF.